This T cell receptor (beta chain) was retrieved from a study of control samples from healthy donors and cancer patients. Produced via immunoSEQ multiplex PCR; TCRdb's table is partial and in-frame only. Counted here are about 130,000 clones, about 88% occurring once; the ten biggest clones make up around 2%. The CDR3 runs to 16 residues. Germline-derived CDR1 and CDR2 are LNHDA and SQIVND (reference sequence). V dropped 1 base and J dropped 5 bases, with 18 bases sitting between them. The clonotype originates from a young man in good health. The sequenced sample consisted of blood. The rearrangement uses TRBV19 and TRBJ2-7; perhaps TRBD2 as D (5 bases). The CDR3 nucleotides read TGTGCCAGTAGTATAGCCCTAGGACTTCGTCTCCACGAGCAGTACTTC. Its translation is CASSIALGLRLHEQYF.